Reported below is one T cell receptor beta chain. This specimen belongs to a study of blood T cell repertoires in COVID-19. Some clones are missing from TCRdb's copy, which holds only in-frame ones; the method was immunoSEQ multiplex PCR. The sample yields 25,000 to 35,000 clones, approximately 89% seen once. V gave up 4 bases and J gave up 7 bases, with 11 bases separating them. This CDR3 is built from 13 residues. CDR1 SGDLS and CDR2 YYNGEE come from the germline V gene. The clonotype originates from an elderly man with acute or convalescent COVID-19. Material: peripheral blood. This chain uses TRBV9 with TRBJ2-2, with D uncertain. As DNA, the CDR3 is TGTGCCAGCAGCCCCCCAGATGACGGGGAGCTGTTTTTT. Its protein is CASSPPDDGELFF. Variable domain in full (rest from reference TRBV9 and TRBJ2-2): DSGVTQTPKHLITATGQRVTLRCSPRSGDLSVYWYQQSLDQGLQFLIQYYNGEERAKGNILERFSAQQFPDLHSELNLSSLELGDSALYFCASSPPDDGELFFGEGSRLTVL.